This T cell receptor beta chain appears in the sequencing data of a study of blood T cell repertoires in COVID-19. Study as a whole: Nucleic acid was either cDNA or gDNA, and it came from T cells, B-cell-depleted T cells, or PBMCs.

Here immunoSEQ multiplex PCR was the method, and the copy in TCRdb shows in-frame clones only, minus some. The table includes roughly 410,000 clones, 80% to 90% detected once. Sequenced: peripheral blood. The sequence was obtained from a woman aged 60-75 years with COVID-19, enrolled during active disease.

Written as DNA, the CDR3 is TGTGCCAGCTCACCACGGACAGGGGAAGGGTCACCCCTCCACTTT. Translated: CASSPRTGEGSPLHF. The chain couples TRBV18 to TRBJ1-6, with TRBD1 matching over 9 bases. The CDR3 is 15 amino acids. The V segment lost 1 base and the J segment 10 bases; nucleotides outside the gene matches: 5. CDR1 is KGHSH and CDR2 is LQKENI in the germline V gene.